This TCR beta chain was observed in a study of T cells in Graves' hyperthyroidism and ophthalmopathy. Patients between 18 and 65 years old had hyperthyroidism, newly diagnosed and lasting under 2 months. Investigators excluded patients with uncontrolled infection, other autoimmune disease, pregnancy or lactation. Sampled blood dates from first hyperthyroidism diagnosis, and it precedes any ophthalmopathy symptoms. From 8.5 to 10 ml of fresh peripheral blood, PBMCs were isolated. This clonotype was counted at least ten times. TCR beta CDR3 regions were amplified from RNA transcripts. TCR CDR3 regions were first amplified by RT-PCR with HTBI primers. TCRdb reprocessed the multiplex PCR reads with MiXCR, giving one entry per CDR3 protein. This table has over 200,000 distinct CDR3 sequences, about 14% appearing once. The CDR3 extends over 12 amino acids. CDR1 is SQVTM and CDR2 is ANQGSEA in the germline V gene. V lost 5 bases, J lost 3 bases, and 8 bases lay in between.

The TCR was taken from a woman in her 40s with Graves' hyperthyroidism that later progressed to Graves' ophthalmopathy. The sample was blood. This rearrangement joins TRBV29-1 to TRBJ1-3, with a possible D match to TRBD1 (5 bases). In DNA, the CDR3 is TGCAGCGTTACTGGGGGTGGAAACACCATATATTTT. Translated: CSVTGGGNTIYF.